Below are 29 T cell receptor beta chains sequenced from a single sample in a study of shared clonotypes between healthy human individuals (dated by TCRdb to about 2020). Libraries were made using the immunoSEQ multiplex PCR assay. The clones in this table, taken by TCRdb from immuneACCESS, are in-frame only. Not every clone is retained; where verified, under half of the shortfall comes from an unresolved V gene, and the cause of the rest is unknown. In this sample the table shows roughly 570,000 clones, about 98% of which occur a single time. Of the sample, 0.25% to 0.35% falls within the top ten clones. CD8 naive samples consisted of CD45RO-negative cells that were positively selected for CCR7, yielding a CD45RA+CCR7+ population without TemRA cells. Sequenced input: naive CD8+ T cells sorted from blood. In the paper's terms, the cell subset or site label means: CD45RA+CCR7+. The receptors come from a man aged 25 to 40 in good health.

The chain carries TRBV7-9 and TRBJ2-2, with D possibly TRBD2 on 6 matching bases. Trimming removed 5 bases from V and 7 bases from J, with 20 bases in between. CDR1 is SEHNR and CDR2 is FQNEAQ in the germline V gene (reference sequence). This CDR3 has 16 amino acids. The CDR3, as DNA: TGTGCCAGCAGCCACCCCCCTAGCGTCAGAGGCGGGGAGCTGTTTTTT. Its protein is CASSHPPSVRGGELFF.

The CDR3 is CASSQVGRTGNFGELFF. The DNA for the CDR3 is TGCGCCAGCAGCCAAGTTGGGAGGACAGGAAACTTCGGGGAGCTGTTTTTT. The chain carries TRBV4-1 and TRBJ2-2, with a possible D match to TRBD1 (7 bases). V lost 1 base, J lost 7 bases, and 19 bases lay in between. This CDR3 has 17 residues. From germline, CDR1 is MGHRA and CDR2 YSYEKL.

The chain links TRBV9 to TRBJ1-2, with D unresolved. The CDR3 contains 11 residues. Germline V lookup: CDR1 SGDLS, CDR2 YYNGEE. Trimming stripped 0 bases from V and 9 bases from J, with 6 bases between. The CDR3 bases are TGTGCCAGCAGCGTAGGTAGGAGCTACACCTTC. Its protein is CASSVGRSYTF. Filled out from reference TRBV9 and TRBJ1-2, the complete variable domain reads DSGVTQTPKHLITATGQRVTLRCSPRSGDLSVYWYQQSLDQGLQFLIQYYNGEERAKGNILERFSAQQFPDLHSELNLSSLELGDSALYFCASSVGRSYTFGSGTRLTVV.

The chain combines TRBV2 with TRBJ2-1; 10 nucleotides align to TRBD2. Germline values: CDR1 SNHLY, CDR2 FYNNEI. J gave up 5 bases and V 4 bases, and 2 bases lay outside the gene matches. This CDR3 spans 14 amino acids. The CDR3 nucleotides are TGTGCCAGCAGTGGACTAGCGGGTCACAATGAGCAGTTCTTC. It translates to CASSGLAGHNEQFF. Filled out from reference TRBV2 and TRBJ2-1, the complete variable domain reads EPEVTQTPSHQVTQMGQEVILRCVPISNHLYFYWYRQILGQKVEFLVSFYNNEISEKSEIFDDQFSVERPDGSNFTLKIRSTKLEDSAMYFCASSGLAGHNEQFFGPGTRLTVL.

This clone was seen only once. V gene TRBV2 combines with J gene TRBJ2-7, with 10 positions matching TRBD2. Germline CDR1 is SNHLY and CDR2 is FYNNEI. This CDR3 is built from 15 residues. The J segment lost 5 bases and the V segment lost 3 bases, leaving 7 bases of the junction unmatched. The CDR3 DNA reads TGTGCCAGCAGTGAGGGGGTTACTAGCGGGAACGAGCAGTACTTC. It translates to CASSEGVTSGNEQYF.

The V call is TRBV2, the J call TRBJ2-7; TRBD2 matches 10 bases. The CDR3 sequence is 14 residues long. The trim removed 6 bases at V and 3 bases at J, leaving 5 bases unmatched. Germline V gene sequence: CDR1 SNHLY, CDR2 FYNNEI. For the CDR3, the DNA is TGTGCCAGCAGCGCCGGGACTAGCGTCTACGAGCAGTACTTC. Amino acids: CASSAGTSVYEQYF.

This chain joins TRBV7-9 and TRBJ2-1; 7 positions match TRBD1. V trimming: 11 bases; J trimming: 4 bases; junction bases outside the gene matches: 5. CDR3 length: 12 residues. Per germline, CDR1 SEHNR and CDR2 FQNEAQ (reference sequence). CDR3 sequence (DNA): TGTGCCGCGTACAGGGGATACAATGAGCAGTTCTTC. Translated: CAAYRGYNEQFF.

The V call is TRBV11-2, the J call TRBJ2-7; 8 nucleotides line up with TRBD1. Germline assignment: CDR1 SGHAT and CDR2 FQNNGV. The CDR3 contains 13 residues. The trim removed 5 bases at V and 3 bases at J, leaving 3 bases unmatched. CDR3 DNA: TGTGCCAGCAGCCCTGGACAGGGCTACGAGCAGTACTTC. It yields the protein CASSPGQGYEQYF.

This rearrangement joins TRBV29-1 to TRBJ2-2; D possibly corresponds to TRBD2 (6 bases). The germline V gene has CDR1 SQVTM and CDR2 ANQGSEA. V gave up 6 bases and J gave up 0 bases, with 14 bases separating them. CDR3 size: 15 residues. The CDR3, as DNA: TGCAGCGTAGCGGGTGGGACCGCGAACACCGGGGAGCTGTTTTTT. This sequence encodes CSVAGGTANTGELFF.

The rearrangement joins TRBV9 to TRBJ2-3; 7 bases map to TRBD2. This CDR3 is 16 amino acids long. Trimming at V came to 1 base and at J to 5 bases, leaving 10 bases not matched to a gene. Per the germline V gene, CDR1 is SGDLS and CDR2 is YYNGEE. The CDR3 region has the DNA TGTGCCAGCAGCGTAAGAATGGGGGGGTATCAAGATACGCAGTATTTT. Protein sequence: CASSVRMGGYQDTQYF.

The rearrangement joins TRBV28 to TRBJ2-1; D remains unclear. V was clipped by 6 bases and J by 8 bases, with 11 bases between them. CDR1 is MDHEN, CDR2 SYDVKM, per germline. This CDR3 spans 12 amino acids. The CDR3 loop is CASSRIADEQFF. The CDR3 DNA is TGTGCCAGCAGCCGGATTGCGGATGAGCAGTTCTTC.

The V call is TRBV7-9, the J call TRBJ1-1, with D uncertain. From germline, CDR1 is SEHNR and CDR2 FQNEAQ (reference sequence). V lost 5 bases and J 2 bases, leaving 12 bases between the germline ends. CDR3 length: 14 amino acids. The CDR3 DNA reads TGTGCCAGCAGCCGGACGGGTCAAAACACTGAAGCTTTCTTT. Encoded protein: CASSRTGQNTEAFF.

The CDR3 region is CASSPSSGRQDTQYF. The CDR3 nucleotides are TGTGCCAGCTCACCAAGTTCGGGGCGGCAAGATACGCAGTATTTT. The chain recombines TRBV18 with TRBJ2-3, with D tentatively TRBD1 or TRBD2 (5 bases each). The length of the CDR3 is 15 residues. The germline V gene has CDR1 KGHSH and CDR2 LQKENI. V was cut by 2 bases and J by 5 bases, with 14 bases left in between.

Turning to this clone: Other DNA variants within this sample encode the same CDR3. The genes are TRBV4-1 and TRBJ2-7; D is ambiguous. Trimming took off 0 bases at V and 2 bases at J, with 5 bases between the two ends. Germline CDR1 reads MGHRA; CDR2 reads YSYEKL. The CDR3 is made up of 13 amino acids. Here the CDR3 reads CASSQDRAYEQYF. The CDR3 region has the DNA TGCGCCAGCAGCCAAGATAGGGCCTACGAGCAGTACTTC.

In its sample, this clone was seen once. The CDR3, as DNA: TGTGCCAGCAGCTCGGGACTAGCGGGATCTTCGAACGAGCAGTACTTC. Amino acid sequence: CASSSGLAGSSNEQYF. This chain uses TRBV11-3 with TRBJ2-7, with TRBD2 matching 13 bases. The germline gives CDR1 SGHNT, CDR2 YENEEA. The CDR3 has 16 residues. Trimming at V came to 4 bases and at J to 5 bases, leaving 8 bases not matched to a gene.

V is TRBV7-9 and J is TRBJ1-1; D possibly corresponds to TRBD1 (5 bases). This CDR3 comprises 14 residues. Per the germline V gene, CDR1 is SEHNR and CDR2 is FQNEAQ (reference sequence). The V end was cut by 5 bases, the J end by 5 bases, with 15 bases between. The CDR3 region is CASSDYRGGTEAFF. The CDR3 region has the DNA TGTGCCAGCAGCGACTATAGGGGTGGAACTGAAGCTTTCTTT.

V usage is TRBV9 and J usage is TRBJ1-2; TRBD1 is a possible D gene (5 bases). The CDR3 runs to 13 residues. The germline gives CDR1 SGDLS, CDR2 YYNGEE. V lost 0 bases, J lost 8 bases, and 11 bases lay in between. The CDR3 region has the DNA TGTGCCAGCAGCGTAGGGGCAGGGAAGGGCTACACCTTC. Translation: CASSVGAGKGYTF.

The rearrangement links TRBV10-1 to TRBJ2-1; 8 bases are a match to TRBD2. The CDR3 length is 14 residues. After removal of 8 bases from V and 0 bases from J, the junction contained 3 bases not matched to a gene. Germline CDR1 reads WNHNN; CDR2 reads SYGVQD (reference sequence). Written as DNA, the CDR3 is TGCGCCAGCGGCAGCGGGAGCTCCTACAATGAGCAGTTCTTC. Its protein is CASGSGSSYNEQFF.

The chain links TRBV12-5 to TRBJ1-2; 7 positions agree with TRBD1. The germline gives CDR1 LGHNT, CDR2 FRNRAP. The CDR3 spans 16 residues. Germline trimming cut 3 bases from V and 5 bases from J; bases unmatched to any gene: 12. CDR3 sequence: CASGLVDVGQEYGYTF. The DNA for the CDR3 is TGTGCTAGTGGTTTAGTAGATGTCGGACAGGAATATGGCTACACCTTC.

The CDR3, as DNA: TGTGCCAGCAGTTACTCCGGATGGGGCACCGGGGAGCTGTTTTTT. As protein: CASSYSGWGTGELFF. The gene calls are TRBV6-5 and TRBJ2-2; no clear D. Trimming removed 0 bases at V and 4 bases at J, with 9 bases between. The germline CDR1 and CDR2 sequences are MNHEY and SVGAGI. This CDR3 contains 15 residues.

This clone was found once. The genes are TRBV5-6 and TRBJ2-7; no clear D. The germline V gene encodes CDR1 SGHDT and CDR2 YYEEEE. The CDR3 totals 13 residues. V was cut by 4 bases and J by 5 bases, with 13 bases left in between. The DNA for the CDR3 is TGTGCCAGCAGCCCGAACCCTTCCAACGAGCAGTACTTC. Translation gives CASSPNPSNEQYF. Variable domain in full (rest from reference TRBV5-6 and TRBJ2-7): DAGVTQSPTHLIKTRGQQVTLRCSPKSGHDTVSWYQQALGQGPQFIFQYYEEEERQRGNFPDRFSGHQFPNYSSELNVNALLLGDSALYLCASSPNPSNEQYFGPGTRLTVT.

The sample holds one count of this clone. The V gene is TRBV4-1, the J gene TRBJ2-6; D is uncertain. Germline V gene data show CDR1 as MGHRA and CDR2 as YSYEKL. V was cut by 0 bases and J by 1 base, with 7 bases left in between. The CDR3 runs to 16 residues. CDR3 loop: CASSQELRSGANVLTF. DNA of the CDR3: TGCGCCAGCAGCCAAGAACTCCGGTCTGGGGCCAACGTCCTGACTTTC.

With respect to this clone: Other DNA sequences of this sample code for an identical CDR3. This rearrangement joins TRBV5-1 to TRBJ2-3; D is undetermined. Germline V gives CDR1 SGHRS, CDR2 YFSETQ. This CDR3 comprises 11 residues. Trimming left V 2 bases short and J 3 bases short, with 1 base between. As DNA, the CDR3 is TGCGCCAGCAGCTTTACAGATACGCAGTATTTT. Protein: CASSFTDTQYF.

This sequence joins TRBV11-2 and TRBJ2-7; TRBD1 matches 10 bases. The V and J ends lost 4 bases and 5 bases, in that order; junction bases with no gene match: 8. Germline V gene sequence: CDR1 SGHAT, CDR2 FQNNGV. The length of the CDR3 is 15 residues. DNA for the CDR3: TGTGCCAGCAGCTATGAAGGGACAGGGGTCCACGAGCAGTACTTC. This translates into CASSYEGTGVHEQYF. Together with reference TRBV11-2 and TRBJ2-7, the CDR3 gives the full variable domain: EAGVAQSPRYKIIEKRQSVAFWCNPISGHATLYWYQQILGQGPKLLIQFQNNGVVDDSQLPKDRFSAERLKGVDSTLKIQPAKLEDSAVYLCASSYEGTGVHEQYFGPGTRLTVT.

The rearrangement uses TRBV10-1 and TRBJ2-7, with 9 positions matching TRBD2. Germline-derived CDR1 and CDR2 are WNHNN and SYGVQD (reference sequence). The V gene end was trimmed by 3 bases and the J gene end by 5 bases; junction bases not matched to a gene: 8. The CDR3 length is 15 residues. In DNA form, the CDR3 reads TGCGCCAGCAGTGATCGGGCGGGAGGGCCGGACGAGCAGTACTTC. Its protein is CASSDRAGGPDEQYF.

The rearrangement uses TRBV27 and TRBJ2-4; D tentatively fits TRBD1 or TRBD2 (6 bases each). Germline V gives CDR1 MNHEY, CDR2 SMNVEV (reference sequence). The CDR3 is 17 residues long. V was shortened by 0 bases and J by 2 bases, with 14 bases between the two germline ends. The CDR3 nucleotides are TGTGCCAGCAGTTTATCTGGCAGGGGAGGTCCCAAAAACATTCAGTACTTC. It codes for CASSLSGRGGPKNIQYF.

The V call is TRBV29-1, the J call TRBJ1-5; no clear D gene. The ends were cut back, 7 bases at V and 0 bases at J, with 13 bases in the middle. Looked up from germline, CDR1 is SQVTM and CDR2 is ANQGSEA. The CDR3 loop spans 14 amino acids. The CDR3 nucleotides are TGCAGCGCGGGTGACCGTAATAGCAATCAGCCCCAGCATTTT. This codes for CSAGDRNSNQPQHF. The full variable domain, rest sourced from reference TRBV29-1 and TRBJ1-5, is SAVISQKPSRDICQRGTSLTIQCQVDSQVTMMFWYRQQPGQSLTLIATANQGSEATYESGFVIDKFPISRPNLTFSTLTVSNMSPEDSSIYLCSAGDRNSNQPQHFGDGTRLSIL.

The V and J genes are TRBV5-1 and TRBJ2-1, with TRBD2 matching 7 bases. The V segment lost 1 base and the J segment 0 bases; nucleotides outside the gene matches: 4. The CDR3 contains 16 residues. CDR1 SGHRS and CDR2 YFSETQ come from the germline V gene. The CDR3 DNA is TGCGCCAGCAGCTTGATAGCGGGCAGCTCCTACAATGAGCAGTTCTTC. This gives the protein CASSLIAGSSYNEQFF.

The chain uses TRBV29-1 and TRBJ2-1, with no clear D. From germline, CDR1 is SQVTM and CDR2 ANQGSEA. This CDR3 is built from 13 residues. Trimming shortened V by 4 bases and J by 0 bases, and 7 bases separated the two germline ends. The CDR3 nucleotides read TGCAGCGTTGTAGTCTACTCCTACAATGAGCAGTTCTTC. Its protein product is CSVVVYSYNEQFF.